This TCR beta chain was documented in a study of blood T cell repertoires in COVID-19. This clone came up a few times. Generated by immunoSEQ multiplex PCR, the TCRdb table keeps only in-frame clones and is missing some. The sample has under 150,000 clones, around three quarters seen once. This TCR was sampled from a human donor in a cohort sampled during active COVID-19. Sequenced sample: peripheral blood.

The CDR3 DNA is TGCGCCAGCAGTGAGTCGAGGATAACGGGGGATAACGGGGAGCTGTTTTTT. Amino acids: CASSESRITGDNGELFF. The chain employs TRBV10-1 and TRBJ2-2; tentative D call: TRBD2 (6 bases). Germline V CDR1 and CDR2: WNHNN, SYGVQD (reference sequence). Trimming removed 0 bases at V and 7 bases at J, with 18 bases between. This CDR3 has 17 amino acids.